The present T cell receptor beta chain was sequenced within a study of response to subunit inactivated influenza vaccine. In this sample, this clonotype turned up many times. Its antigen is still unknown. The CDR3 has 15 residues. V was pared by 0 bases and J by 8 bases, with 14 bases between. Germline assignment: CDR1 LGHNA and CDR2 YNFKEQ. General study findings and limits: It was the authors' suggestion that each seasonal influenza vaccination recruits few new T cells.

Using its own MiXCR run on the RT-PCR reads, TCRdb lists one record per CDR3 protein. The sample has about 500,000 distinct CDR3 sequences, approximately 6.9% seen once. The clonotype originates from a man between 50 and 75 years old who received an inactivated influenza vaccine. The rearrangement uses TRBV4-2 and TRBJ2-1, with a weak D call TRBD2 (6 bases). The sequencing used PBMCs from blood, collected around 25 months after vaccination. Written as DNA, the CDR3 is TGTGCCAGCAGCCAAGATCCGGCTAGCGTCTATGAGCAGTTCTTC. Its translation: CASSQDPASVYEQFF.